This TCR beta chain was identified in a study of CD8 T cells in ankylosing spondylitis. Study findings and constraints: Disease-linked clones were reportedly significantly enriched in matched ankylosing spondylitis synovial fluid. In synovial fluid and blood from reactive arthritis, some motif variants were previously reported. Clones that were linked to disease were CD8+ and were relatively rare in peripheral blood. There was a TCR beta motif, made of eight highly homologous variants, that appeared characteristic of ankylosing spondylitis blood.

Scientists made TCR beta libraries using quantitative 5'-RACE with molecular barcodes. TCRdb passed the 5' RACE reads through MiXCR, listing each CDR3 protein once. This table has 300,000 to 400,000 distinct CDR3 sequences, about a fifth appearing once. Details on this clonotype: Its cognate antigen is unknown.

The V gene lost 5 bases and the J gene lost 6 bases, with 10 bases spanning the gap. The CDR3 runs 13 residues. The germline V gene encodes CDR1 SGHNT and CDR2 YENEEA. What was sequenced was blood, either unsorted or a sorted T cell fraction (not recorded which). This receptor was identified in a male donor with ankylosing spondylitis. The chain has TRBV11-3 and TRBJ2-2; D is undetermined. The CDR3 is CASSTSSPGELFF. The CDR3 DNA sequence: TGTGCCAGCAGCACCTCATCCCCCGGGGAGCTGTTTTTT.